The clone carrying this TCR beta chain was seen only once. This specimen belongs to a study of blood T cell repertoires in COVID-19. Germline V gene data show CDR1 as SGHRS and CDR2 as YFSETQ. V shed 6 bases and J shed 3 bases, with 13 bases lying between them. The CDR3 is 13 residues long. Authors' processing steps: Estimates of nucleated cell counts were drawn from the amplification of reference gene primers. Profiling relied on immunoSEQ multiplex PCR, and the TCRdb table lists in-frame clones only, not all of them. From that table come the V and J calls and clone size; the DNA was used to work out D and trimming. Among 120,000 or so clones listed, approximately 80% were seen once.

The chain is built from TRBV5-1 and TRBJ2-7; D perhaps matches TRBD2 (5 bases). Specimen: peripheral blood. This sequence originates from a man aged 50 to 60 with acute or convalescent COVID-19. CDR3 in amino acids: CASMDEGSYEQYF. The CDR3 DNA reads as TGCGCCAGCATGGATGAGGGCAGCTACGAGCAGTACTTC.